Listed below are T cell receptor beta chains from one sample, sequenced in a study of CD8 T cells in acute hepatitis C reinfection. The protocol was immunoSEQ multiplex PCR, while the TCRdb copy is restricted to in-frame clones and leaves out a portion. The sample shows 30,000 to 45,000 clones, 80% to 90% of them seen only once. The sample comprised naive CD8+ T cells from PBMCs. Every receptor here comes from a woman in her late teens or twenties who spontaneously cleared hepatitis C infection. CDR3s include the opening cysteine and the closing phenylalanine or tryptophan. The D gene is left open where the match is weak. Expanded clones get a size class; other rows say once, few or many, or leave the size out.

clone size,J gene,V gene,D gene,CDR3 DNA,CDR3 protein
.,TRBJ2-7,TRBV19,.,TGTGCCAGTAGCATGGGACTCCCGAGCTCCTACGAGCAGTACTTC,CASSMGLPSSYEQYF
.,TRBJ1-2,TRBV25-1,.,TGTGCCAGCAGGGATGGTGACTATGGCTACACCTTC,CASRDGDYGYTF
.,TRBJ2-7,TRBV27,TRBD2,TGTGCCAGCGTACTAGCGGGAGGGCCCGGGTCGTCCTACGAGCAGTACTTC,CASVLAGGPGSSYEQYF
.,TRBJ2-7,TRBV27,.,TGTGCCAGCAGTTTAAGCGTCGGATACGAGCAGTACTTC,CASSLSVGYEQYF
.,TRBJ2-7,TRBV7-8,.,TGTGCCAGCAGATACACGCTGCTGGGTTACGAGCAGTACTTC,CASRYTLLGYEQYF
.,TRBJ2-7,TRBV27,TRBD2,TGTGCCAGCAGTTTCGTCCTAGCGGCAGAGCAGTACTTC,CASSFVLAAEQYF
.,TRBJ2-3,TRBV29-1,TRBD2,TGCAGCGTAATACTAGCGAACACAGATACGCAGTATTTT,CSVILANTDTQYF
.,TRBJ1-4,TRBV19,.,TGTGCCAGTAGTATAATTTTCTCTGGGTCAGATAATGAAAAACTGTTTTTT,CASSIIFSGSDNEKLFF
.,TRBJ1-4,TRBV12-5,.,TGTGCTAGTGGTTTGACTCGGGGATATGATGAAAAACTGTTTTTT,CASGLTRGYDEKLFF
.,TRBJ2-7,TRBV5-4,TRBD1,TGTGCCAGCAGCCCGTTGACAGGGGGCGCCCACGAGCAGTACTTC,CASSPLTGGAHEQYF
.,TRBJ2-3,TRBV6-4,.,TGTGCCAGCAGTGACTCGTTGGGGGATACGCAGTATTTT,CASSDSLGDTQYF
.,TRBJ2-7,TRBV7-2,.,TGTGCCAGCAGCTTACATGTCGGGAGTTACGAGCAGTACTTC,CASSLHVGSYEQYF
.,TRBJ2-7,TRBV5-3,.,TGTGCCAGAATCCTGGGGGATTGTTCCTACGAGCAGTACTTC,CARILGDCSYEQYF
.,TRBJ2-3,TRBV30,TRBD2,TGTGCCTGGGGTTCTAGCGGGAGACTCACAGATACGCAGTATTTT,CAWGSSGRLTDTQYF
.,TRBJ2-1,TRBV21-1,.,TGTGCCAGCAGCGGCCAACTCCACTCCTACAATGAGCAGTTCTTC,CASSGQLHSYNEQFF
.,TRBJ2-5,TRBV4-1,.,TGCGCCAGCAGCCTTCACCGGGGGCAAGAGACCCAGTACTTC,CASSLHRGQETQYF
few,TRBJ2-2,TRBV27,.,TGTGCCAGCAGCCCTGAGGGCGGGGAGCTGTTTTTT,CASSPEGGELFF
.,TRBJ1-1,TRBV15,.,TGTGCCACCAGCAGAGCCGACAGGTTGGGAGCTTTCTTT,CATSRADRLGAFF
.,TRBJ2-1,TRBV5-4,.,TGTGCCAGCAGCTTGTCAGGGTCCTACAATGAGCAGTTCTTC,CASSLSGSYNEQFF
few,TRBJ1-2,TRBV14,.,TGTGCCAGCAGCCGACCCGCTAACTATGGCTACACCTTC,CASSRPANYGYTF
.,TRBJ2-7,TRBV2,TRBD2,TGTGCCAGCAGTGAAGGCCTATGGTCGGCGGGAGTGAGCTCCTACGAGCAGTACTTC,CASSEGLWSAGVSSYEQYF
.,TRBJ2-7,TRBV7-6,TRBD2,TGTGCCAGCAGTAGAGAAGCGGGAGTGGACGAGCAGTACTTC,CASSREAGVDEQYF
few,TRBJ1-2,TRBV6-6,TRBD1,TGTGCCAGCGATCCGACAGGGGATAACTATGGCTACACCTTC,CASDPTGDNYGYTF
.,TRBJ2-7,TRBV5-6,.,TGTGCCAGCAGCTCGGAAGGCGGGACCTACGAGCAGTACTTC,CASSSEGGTYEQYF
once,TRBJ2-3,TRBV30,.,TGTGCCTGGGATAGCACAGATACGCAGTATTTT,CAWDSTDTQYF
.,TRBJ2-7,TRBV5-1,TRBD1,TGCGCCAGCATTGATCGAATTGGGACAGGGGCATACGAGCAGTACTTC,CASIDRIGTGAYEQYF
.,TRBJ1-1,TRBV9,.,TGTGCCAGCAGCGTCTCTGGGGGAAGTAGCACTGAAGCTTTCTTT,CASSVSGGSSTEAFF
.,TRBJ2-5,TRBV5-8,TRBD2,TGTGCCAGCAGCCGACTAGCGGGAGGGGGGCAAGAGACCCAGTACTTC,CASSRLAGGGQETQYF
.,TRBJ2-2,TRBV9,.,TGTGCCAGCAGCGTAGTTGGGGGAGACACCGGGGAGCTGTTTTTT,CASSVVGGDTGELFF
.,TRBJ1-2,TRBV28,.,TGTGCCAGCAGCCCAGAGCGCGGACCCTATGGCTACACCTTC,CASSPERGPYGYTF
once,TRBJ2-1,TRBV4-1,TRBD1,TGCGCCACTTCAAGGGGAACAGGGGCCTACAATGAGCAGTTCTTC,CATSRGTGAYNEQFF
.,TRBJ2-7,TRBV27,.,TGTGCCAGCAGCCCGTTTGGCGACGAGCAGTACTTC,CASSPFGDEQYF
.,TRBJ2-1,TRBV2,TRBD1,TGTGCCAGCACCATCGGGACAGGGGCATACAATGAGCAGTTCTTC,CASTIGTGAYNEQFF
few,TRBJ1-2,TRBV5-1,.,TGCGCCAGCAGCTTGGCCCCGGCGGAATATGGCTACACCTTC,CASSLAPAEYGYTF
.,TRBJ1-1,TRBV10-1,TRBD1,TGCGCCAGCAGTACGACAGGGTTGGCTGAAGCTTTCTTT,CASSTTGLAEAFF
once,TRBJ1-1,TRBV6-5,TRBD1,TGTGCCAGCAGAATACAGGGGGCGTACACTGAAGCTTTCTTT,CASRIQGAYTEAFF
.,TRBJ2-1,TRBV9,TRBD2,TGTGCCAGCAGCGTAGGGGCGGGAGGGCCGGATGAGCAGTTCTTC,CASSVGAGGPDEQFF
.,TRBJ2-7,TRBV5-1,TRBD1,TGCGCCAGCAGCTTAGGACAGGGGGGCAACGAGCAGTACTTC,CASSLGQGGNEQYF
.,TRBJ1-2,TRBV25-1,.,TGTGCCAGCAGTGTCGCGGGTGGCTACACCTTC,CASSVAGGYTF
.,TRBJ2-1,TRBV4-2,.,TGTGCCAGCAGCCAAGTGTCGGGAGACACTAATGAGCAGTTCTTC,CASSQVSGDTNEQFF
.,TRBJ2-7,TRBV27,.,TGTGCCAGCAGCCACTCGGACGGATCCTACGAGCAGTACTTC,CASSHSDGSYEQYF
.,TRBJ2-1,TRBV2,.,TGTGCTCTCCGACCCTTAGGGGTTCCTCACAATGAGCAGTTCTTC,CALRPLGVPHNEQFF
.,TRBJ1-2,TRBV6-5,.,TGTGCCAGCCTCGGGACATATGGCTACACCTTC,CASLGTYGYTF
few,TRBJ1-1,TRBV7-9,.,TGTGCCAGCAGCTCAAGGGACACCCCGGGGTTTGAAGCTTTCTTT,CASSSRDTPGFEAFF
.,TRBJ2-1,TRBV9,.,TGTGCCAGCAGCGTGGGTGAGGGCCTTTTTGAGCAGTTCTTC,CASSVGEGLFEQFF
.,TRBJ1-5,TRBV5-6,.,TGTGCCAGCAGTAAGACGGGCGGGTCCTATAGCAATCAGCCCCAGCATTTT,CASSKTGGSYSNQPQHF
.,TRBJ2-1,TRBV27,.,TGTGCCAGCAGTTTAGGCGGCCGTGAGCAGTTCTTC,CASSLGGREQFF
.,TRBJ2-2,TRBV18,TRBD1,TGTGCCAGCTCACCTGTCCGGGACAGGGGTAGCACCGGGGAGCTGTTTTTT,CASSPVRDRGSTGELFF
.,TRBJ2-1,TRBV7-3,.,TGTGCCAGCAGCTTACGAGACGGCCAGAACAATGAGCAGTTCTTC,CASSLRDGQNNEQFF
.,TRBJ2-2,TRBV27,TRBD2,TGTGCCAGCAGCCAGTCTAGCGGGAGGGCCCCCGGGGAGCTGTTTTTT,CASSQSSGRAPGELFF
.,TRBJ2-1,TRBV15,.,TGTGCCACCAGCAGAACGACAGGAAAGACGTTGTTCTTC,CATSRTTGKTLFF
.,TRBJ2-1,TRBV11-2,.,TGTGCCAGCAGCTTAGTCTCCTACAATGAGCAGTTCTTC,CASSLVSYNEQFF
.,TRBJ1-1,TRBV14,.,TGTGCCAGCAGTCAGCTCAGCACTGAAGCTTTCTTT,CASSQLSTEAFF